This TCR beta chain was identified in a study of control samples from healthy donors and cancer patients. V shed 10 bases and J shed 2 bases, with 15 bases lying between them. Germline assignment: CDR1 MNHEY and CDR2 SVGAGI. The CDR3 spans 13 residues. Assay: immunoSEQ multiplex PCR; the TCRdb copy retains only in-frame clones and omits some. This table has 150,000 to 200,000 clones, around 92% appearing once. The sequence was collected from a woman in her twenties or thirties in good health. The chain recombines TRBV6-5 with TRBJ2-7; D gene uncertain. Material: blood. In nucleotides, the CDR3 is TGTGCCACCTCTAAGGGCAGGCCCTACGAGCAGTACTTC. Translating it yields CATSKGRPYEQYF.